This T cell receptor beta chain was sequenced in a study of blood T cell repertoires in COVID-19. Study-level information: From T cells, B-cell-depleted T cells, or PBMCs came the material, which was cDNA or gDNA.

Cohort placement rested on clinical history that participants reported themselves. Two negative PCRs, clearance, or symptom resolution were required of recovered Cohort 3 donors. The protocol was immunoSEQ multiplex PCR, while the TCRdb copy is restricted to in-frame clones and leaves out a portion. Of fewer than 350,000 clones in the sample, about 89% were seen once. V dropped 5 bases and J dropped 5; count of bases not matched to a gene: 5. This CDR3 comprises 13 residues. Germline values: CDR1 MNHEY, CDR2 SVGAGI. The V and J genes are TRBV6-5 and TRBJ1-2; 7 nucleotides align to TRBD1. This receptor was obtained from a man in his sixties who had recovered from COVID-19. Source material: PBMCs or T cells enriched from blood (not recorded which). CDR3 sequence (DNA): TGTGCCAGCAGTCCGACAGGGAAATATGGCTACACCTTC. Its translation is CASSPTGKYGYTF.